These 13 T cell receptor beta chains were sequenced from one sample in a study of persistence of HIV-infected CD4 T cells. Lysates of CMV-infected fibroblasts at approximately 10 ug/mL stimulated these cells. CD40L-negative CD69-negative CD45RO-high memory CD4+ T cells were sorted as populations depleted of antigen-responding cells. The libraries were made with immunoSEQ version 4 in survey mode. Here immunoSEQ multiplex PCR was the method, and the copy in TCRdb shows in-frame clones only, minus some. Of 35,000 to 45,000 clones listed, approximately 80% are singletons. Their target antigens are unknown. This sample comprised CD4+ T cells sorted from PBMCs after 18-hour stimulation, obtained from a patient who received antiretroviral therapy. The receptor set was obtained from an adult man with HIV who was CMV-seropositive.

V and J are TRBV18 and TRBJ1-6; the D is unclear. The V end lost 6 bases, the J end lost 8 bases, and 11 bases lay between the germline ends. This CDR3 has 13 residues. Germline loops: CDR1 KGHSH, CDR2 LQKENI. The CDR3 region has the DNA TGTGCCAGCTCGCCTCAACCCGATTCACCCCTCCACTTT. This gives the protein CASSPQPDSPLHF. Supplemented by reference TRBV18 and TRBJ1-6, the full variable domain reads NAGVMQNPRHLVRRRGQEARLRCSPMKGHSHVYWYRQLPEEGLKFMVYLQKENIIDESGMPKERFSAEFPKEGPSILRIQQVVRGDSAAYFCASSPQPDSPLHFGNGTRLTVT.

This clone came up a few times. The rearrangement uses TRBV3-1 (or the pseudogene TRBV3-2) and TRBJ2-2, with D perhaps TRBD1 or TRBD2 (5 bases each). The germline V and J ends were trimmed by 4 bases and 5 bases, with 11 bases remaining between them. Germline CDR1 and CDR2: LGHDT and YNNKEL (reference sequence). The CDR3 sequence is 14 residues long. The CDR3 loop is CASSPGARTGELFF. The CDR3 nucleotides read TGTGCCAGCAGCCCCGGGGCACGAACCGGGGAGCTGTTTTTT.

The J gene is TRBJ1-1, the V gene TRBV27; tentatively, D is TRBD1 (6 bases). The CDR3 length is 14 residues. Germline V CDR1 and CDR2: MNHEY, SMNVEV (reference sequence). V was pared by 8 bases and J by 3 bases, with 16 bases between. In nucleotides, the CDR3 is TGTGCCAGCCATCGGTACAGGGTGGACACTGAAGCTTTCTTT. Translation gives CASHRYRVDTEAFF.

V usage is TRBV15 and J usage is TRBJ1-3; D perhaps matches TRBD1 (5 bases). The germline CDR1 and CDR2 sequences are LNHNV and YYDKDF (reference sequence). The germline V and J ends were trimmed by 0 bases and 2 bases, with 14 bases remaining between them. The CDR3 covers 17 residues. The CDR3 coding sequence is TGTGCCACCAGCAGAGATCGAAGGGCAGGGCCTGGAAACACCATATATTTT. Encoded protein: CATSRDRRAGPGNTIYF.

There are a few counts of this clone. CDR3 nucleotides: TGTGCCAGCAGCTTCAAAACACAGGCTCTTAACTATGGCTACACCTTC. This sequence encodes CASSFKTQALNYGYTF. The gene calls are TRBV13 and TRBJ1-2; a possible D gene is TRBD1 (5 bases). The CDR3 sequence is 16 residues long. Trimming stripped 3 bases from V and 1 base from J, with 15 bases between. Germline V gene data show CDR1 as PRHDT and CDR2 as FYEKMQ (reference sequence).

This chain links TRBV7-2 with TRBJ1-2; 7 bases align to TRBD1. CDR1 is SGHTA and CDR2 is FQGNSA in the germline V gene. The V segment lost 4 bases and the J segment 8 bases; nucleotides outside the gene matches: 10. This CDR3 spans 14 amino acids. CDR3 amino acids: CASSYPRQGYGYTF. The DNA for the CDR3 is TGTGCCAGCAGCTACCCCAGACAGGGATACGGCTACACCTTC.

The chain combines TRBV5-6 with TRBJ1-2, with D possibly matching TRBD1 (5 bases). V was shortened by 1 base and J by 8 bases, with 18 bases between the two germline ends. Germline loops: CDR1 SGHDT, CDR2 YYEEEE. The CDR3 is 15 amino acids. CDR3 loop: CASSLRRVALRGYTF. CDR3 DNA sequence: TGTGCCAGCAGCTTGCGCAGGGTCGCCCTCCGAGGCTACACCTTC.

CDR3 protein: CASSLKPRGEAFF. CDR3 DNA: TGTGCCAGCAGTTTGAAACCTCGAGGGGAAGCTTTCTTT. V and J are TRBV28 and TRBJ1-1; D remains ambiguous. Germline-derived CDR1 and CDR2 are MDHEN and SYDVKM. This CDR3 spans 13 amino acids. Trimming left V 3 bases short and J 8 bases short, with 13 bases between. The full variable domain, completed using reference TRBV28 and TRBJ1-1, is DVKVTQSSRYLVKRTGEKVFLECVQDMDHENMFWYRQDPGLGLRLIYFSYDVKMKEKGDIPEGYSVSREKKERFSLILESASTNQTSMYLCASSLKPRGEAFFGQGTRLTVV.

This clone showed up just once. The chain recombines TRBV5-1 with TRBJ2-1; 9 bases align to TRBD2. This CDR3 has 15 amino acids. The ends lost 8 bases at V and 3 bases at J; junction bases unmatched: 9. The germline gives CDR1 SGHRS, CDR2 YFSETQ. The CDR3 bases are TGCGCCAGTCATTCTAGCGGGGTTATCTACAATGAGCAGTTCTTC. It translates to CASHSSGVIYNEQFF. Full variable domain (remainder filled in from reference TRBV5-1 and TRBJ2-1): KAGVTQTPRYLIKTRGQQVTLSCSPISGHRSVSWYQQTPGQGLQFLFEYFSETQRNKGNFPGRFSGRQFSNSRSEMNVSTLELGDSALYLCASHSSGVIYNEQFFGPGTRLTVL.

The V and J genes are TRBV11-1 and TRBJ2-2; TRBD1 matches 7 bases. The CDR3 runs 17 residues. Unmatched junction bases numbered 8, after V lost 0 bases and J lost 4 bases. The V gene's germline CDR1 is SGHAT and CDR2 FQDESV (reference sequence). The CDR3 DNA reads as TGTGCCAGCAGCTTAGCGAGACAGGGACGGGGCACCGGGGAGCTGTTTTTT. It specifies CASSLARQGRGTGELFF. Full variable domain (outside the CDR3, taken from reference TRBV11-1 and TRBJ2-2): EAEVAQSPRYKITEKSQAVAFWCDPISGHATLYWYRQILGQGPELLVQFQDESVVDDSQLPKDRFSAERLKGVDSTLKIQPAELGDSAMYLCASSLARQGRGTGELFFGEGSRLTVL.

This chain joins TRBV6-6 and TRBJ1-5; the match to TRBD1 covers 8 bases. This CDR3 contains 19 residues. The junction had 15 bases not matched to a gene; V was cut back by 5 bases and J by 0 bases. The V gene's germline CDR1 is MNHNY and CDR2 SVGAGI (reference sequence). This CDR3 reads CASSQNRGAGANSNQPQHF. CDR3 in DNA: TGTGCCAGCAGTCAAAACAGGGGGGCGGGGGCTAATAGCAATCAGCCCCAGCATTTT.

The J gene is TRBJ1-2, the V gene TRBV5-1, with D possibly matching TRBD1 (5 bases). Trimming took off 0 bases at V and 4 bases at J, with 10 bases between the two ends. Germline loops: CDR1 SGHRS, CDR2 YFSETQ. CDR3 length equals 14 residues. CDR3 region: CASSLARVGYGYTF. The CDR3 bases are TGCGCCAGCAGCTTGGCCAGGGTAGGCTATGGCTACACCTTC.

This clone was counted a few times. DNA for the CDR3: TGTGCCAGTAGTTTCAATGCGGGGGGCGCCTACGAGCAGTACTTC. It translates to CASSFNAGGAYEQYF. This chain links TRBV19 with TRBJ2-7; 8 bases map to TRBD2. Germline V gives CDR1 LNHDA, CDR2 SQIVND (reference sequence). The CDR3 totals 15 residues. The V and J ends lost 5 bases and 2 bases, in that order; junction bases with no gene match: 8.